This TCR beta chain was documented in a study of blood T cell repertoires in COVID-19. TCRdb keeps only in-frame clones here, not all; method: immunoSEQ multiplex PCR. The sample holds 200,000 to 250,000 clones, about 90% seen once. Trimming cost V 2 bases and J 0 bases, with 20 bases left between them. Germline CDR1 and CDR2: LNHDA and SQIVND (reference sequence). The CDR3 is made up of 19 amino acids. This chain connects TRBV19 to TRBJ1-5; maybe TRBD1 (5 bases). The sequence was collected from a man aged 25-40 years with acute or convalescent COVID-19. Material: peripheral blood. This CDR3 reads CASSIRSGTGGYSNQPQHF. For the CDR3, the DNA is TGTGCCAGTAGTATAAGATCCGGGACTGGGGGATATAGCAATCAGCCCCAGCATTTT. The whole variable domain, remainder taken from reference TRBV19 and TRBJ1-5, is DGGITQSPKYLFRKEGQNVTLSCEQNLNHDAMYWYRQDPGQGLRLIYYSQIVNDFQKGDIAEGYSVSREKKESFPLTVTSAQKNPTAFYLCASSIRSGTGGYSNQPQHFGDGTRLSIL.